Listed here is a single T cell receptor (beta chain). The data derive from a study of OX40 agonist ivuxolimab in advanced cancers. Background on the study: Partial responses were achieved by three patients, one with hepatocellular carcinoma and two with cutaneous melanoma.

The J segment lost 9 bases and the V segment lost 1 base, leaving 8 bases of the junction unmatched. The CDR3 has 15 amino acids. Looked up from germline, CDR1 is SEHNR and CDR2 is FQNEAQ (reference sequence). Here immunoSEQ multiplex PCR was the method, and the copy in TCRdb shows in-frame clones only, minus some. Counted here are 50,000 to 65,000 clones, 88% occurring once; the ten biggest clones make up about 3%. The sample consisted of CD4+ or CD8+ T cells sorted from blood, taken in a trial of the OX40 agonist ivuxolimab. The clonotype was recovered from an adult with an advanced solid tumor such as melanoma, head and neck, liver or kidney cancer. V gene TRBV7-9 combines with J gene TRBJ2-1; TRBD2 matches at 8 bases. CDR3: CASSLGGGPGSEQFF. The CDR3, as DNA: TGTGCCAGCAGCTTAGGCGGGGGGCCCGGGTCTGAGCAGTTCTTC.